This TCR beta chain was captured by sequencing in a study of molecular identifiers for immune sequencing clone quantification. Overall study findings and caveats: Identical TCR molecules that share a barcode could lead to an underestimation of highly expanded clone sizes. The share of molecules held by clones above 20 RNA copies was over 98% in effector cells and under 1% in naive cells. Investigators reportedly could detect spiked Jurkat TCR RNA from one cell among 950,000 or so naive cells.

Previously published methods and listed TCR primers were used for the bulk TCR libraries. MiXCR was run by TCRdb on the PCR reads, yielding one entry per CDR3 protein. The sample yields nearly 650,000 distinct CDR3 sequences, around 25% seen once. Comments on this clonotype: Its antigen is currently unknown. A much more abundant neighbour one base away suggests this may be a read error.

The clonotype originates from a human donor in good health. Some libraries in this study had Jurkat cell RNA spiked in. Sequencing input: naive CD8+ T cells from blood, with Jurkat cell RNA spiked in. Subset in this sample: FACS-sorted CD8+CD4-CCR7+CD45RA+ naive T cells.

The CDR3 sequence: CASGQAGQLEAFF. The CDR3, as DNA: TGTGCCAGCGGCCAAGCTGGACAGCTTGAAGCTTTCTTT. V and J are TRBV3-1 and TRBJ1-1; possibly TRBD1 for D (6 bases). The CDR3 contains 13 residues. Germline loops: CDR1 LGHDT, CDR2 YNNKEL (reference sequence).